These 24 T cell receptor beta chains share one sample of origin, sequenced in a study of spatial heterogeneity in lung cancer. TCRdb fed the 5' RACE reads into MiXCR, producing one record per CDR3 protein. The repertoire holds about 30,000 distinct CDR3 sequences, with 6% as singletons. As for time point: blood at routine non-recurrence follow-up after resection. Whole RNA, which was extracted from tumor, nontumor lung tissue or frozen PBMC, was sequenced without any cell sorting. Sequencing used PBMCs, obtained at follow-up. The receptors derive from a male donor with early-stage non-small cell lung cancer.

This clonotype came up many times. The V call is TRBV2, the J call TRBJ2-1; no firm D call. Germline CDR1 is SNHLY and CDR2 is FYNNEI. This CDR3 has 12 amino acids. The V end was cut by 6 bases, the J end by 9 bases, with 12 bases between. As DNA, the CDR3 is TGTGCCAGCAGGTTTACCCTGGGTGAGCAGTTCTTC. Its protein product is CASRFTLGEQFF.

This clonotype was seen many times. The chain combines TRBV10-3 with TRBJ1-5; 7 nucleotides align to TRBD1. The germline V gene encodes CDR1 ENHRY and CDR2 SYGVKD. The CDR3 runs 16 residues. Unmatched junction bases numbered 9, after V lost 2 bases and J lost 5 bases. CDR3 nucleotide sequence: TGTGCCATCAGTGAGACCCCCGGAGGGGGCTATCAGCCCCAGCATTTT. This codes for CAISETPGGGYQPQHF.

This rearrangement joins TRBV6-1 to TRBJ2-7; the match to TRBD1 covers 9 bases. J was trimmed by 1 base and V by 3 bases; bases with no gene match: 4. The germline V gene has CDR1 MNHNS and CDR2 SASEGT. This CDR3 is built from 15 residues. The CDR3 coding sequence is TGTGCCAGCAGTGAGTGGGACAGGGTATCCTACGAGCAGTACGTC. Translated: CASSEWDRVSYEQYV.

At least ten counts were recorded for this clonotype. The chain links TRBV20-1 to TRBJ1-6; perhaps TRBD1 as D (5 bases). Trimming left V 1 base short and J 3 bases short, with 10 bases between. Looked up from germline, CDR1 is DFQATT and CDR2 is SNEGSKA (reference sequence). This CDR3 has 15 residues. The DNA for the CDR3 is TGCAGTGCTAGAGGAAATAGGGGCTATAATTCACCCCTCCACTTT. Its translation: CSARGNRGYNSPLHF.

In this sample, this clonotype turned up once. Possible read error: a much larger clone is one base away. The gene calls are TRBV5-4 and TRBJ1-2, with 10 nucleotides matching TRBD1. Trimming took 3 bases from V and 3 from J; bases not matched to a gene: 5. Germline V gene data show CDR1 as SGHNT and CDR2 as YYREEE (reference sequence). The CDR3 is 15 residues long. Here the CDR3 DNA reads TGTGCCAGCAGCTACACCGGGACAGGGGACTATGGCTACACCTTC. Amino acid sequence: CASSYTGTGDYGYTF.

Only a few counts were recorded for this clonotype. The chain couples TRBV7-9 to TRBJ1-2; D remains unclear. Trimming removed 5 bases at V and 4 bases at J, with 11 bases between. The CDR3 is 13 residues long. CDR1 and CDR2 (germline): SEHNR, FQNEAQ (reference sequence). The CDR3 here is CASSPEMAYGYTF. The CDR3 nucleotides are TGTGCCAGCAGCCCTGAGATGGCCTATGGCTACACCTTC.

This clonotype was counted only a few times. The chain is built from TRBV18 and TRBJ2-5; TRBD1 matches 9 bases. The CDR3 runs to 15 residues. The V gene's germline CDR1 is KGHSH and CDR2 LQKENI. Trimming removed 4 bases from V and 5 bases from J; junction bases left unmatched: 8. CDR3 region: CASSQWRTGDETQYF. The CDR3 bases are TGTGCCAGCTCACAATGGAGGACAGGGGACGAGACCCAGTACTTC.

This clonotype has at least ten counts. The chain is built from TRBV4-3 and TRBJ2-1; D may be TRBD1 (5 bases). The CDR3 sequence is 15 residues long. The germline V and J ends were trimmed by 0 bases and 3 bases, with 9 bases remaining between them. Germline lookup yields CDR1 LGHNA and CDR2 YSLEER. The DNA for the CDR3 is TGCGCCAGCAGCCAAGATCAGGGCCTCTACAATGAGCAGTTCTTC. This codes for CASSQDQGLYNEQFF.

This clonotype was counted many times. CDR3 protein: CASSPPDSQETQYF. Here the CDR3 DNA reads TGTGCCAGCTCACCACCCGATAGTCAAGAGACCCAGTACTTC. This chain joins TRBV18 and TRBJ2-5; D not resolved. V lost 0 bases and J 2 bases, leaving 7 bases between the germline ends. Per germline, CDR1 KGHSH and CDR2 LQKENI. The CDR3 covers 14 residues.

This clonotype was counted many times. J is TRBJ2-2 and V is TRBV6-2 or TRBV6-3; D possibly corresponds to TRBD2 (6 bases). The V end lost 2 bases, the J end lost 6 bases, and 13 bases lay between the germline ends. Germline V gene lookup returns CDR1 MNHEY and CDR2 SVGEGT. This CDR3 contains 15 residues. This CDR3 is CASSYGGAGPGELFF. CDR3 bases: TGTGCCAGCAGTTACGGAGGGGCCGGACCCGGGGAGCTGTTTTTT.

In its sample, this clonotype was seen many times. The gene calls are TRBV11-2 and TRBJ2-1, with D perhaps matching TRBD1 (6 bases). This CDR3 contains 15 residues. Per germline, CDR1 SGHAT and CDR2 FQNNGV. Trimming stripped 8 bases from V and 0 bases from J, with 14 bases between. The CDR3 sequence is CASLDWTDSYNEQFF. CDR3 coding DNA: TGTGCCAGCCTAGACTGGACAGACTCCTACAATGAGCAGTTCTTC. Drawing the rest from reference TRBV11-2 and TRBJ2-1, the complete variable domain is EAGVAQSPRYKIIEKRQSVAFWCNPISGHATLYWYQQILGQGPKLLIQFQNNGVVDDSQLPKDRFSAERLKGVDSTLKIQPAKLEDSAVYLCASLDWTDSYNEQFFGPGTRLTVL.

Ten or more counts support this clonotype. The chain uses TRBV20-1 and TRBJ1-2; 7 bases are a match to TRBD1. There are 12 residues in the CDR3. The germline CDR1 and CDR2 sequences are DFQATT and SNEGSKA (reference sequence). V shed 6 bases, J shed 4 bases, and the junction held 5 bases outside the gene matches. The CDR3 sequence is CSAYRGTYGYTF. The CDR3 nucleotides are TGCAGTGCCTACAGGGGCACCTATGGCTACACCTTC.

This clonotype was seen only a few times. CDR3 residues: CASSPLAGGPNIQYF. The CDR3 DNA reads TGTGCCAGCAGCCCTTTAGCGGGGGGGCCAAACATTCAGTACTTC. The V gene is TRBV5-4, the J gene TRBJ2-4, with TRBD2 matching 11 bases. The CDR3 totals 15 residues. Germline CDR1 is SGHNT and CDR2 is YYREEE (reference sequence). V shed 4 bases, J shed 6 bases, and the junction held 6 bases outside the gene matches.

This clonotype was detected many times. V usage is TRBV14 and J usage is TRBJ2-5; 8 bases map to TRBD2. Germline lookup yields CDR1 SGHDN and CDR2 FVKESK. After removal of 4 bases from V and 4 bases from J, the junction contained 5 bases not matched to a gene. This CDR3 contains 14 residues. The CDR3 is CASSRGGFGETQYF. The CDR3 nucleotides are TGTGCCAGCAGCCGCGGGGGGTTTGGAGAGACCCAGTACTTC.

This clonotype was detected ten times or more. This chain uses TRBV12-3 or TRBV12-4 with TRBJ1-2, with D maybe TRBD1 (6 bases). The CDR3 totals 13 residues. Trimming removed 3 bases from V and 3 bases from J, with 8 bases in between. The CDR3 coding sequence is TGTGCCAGCAGTTTTGCAGGGGACTATGGCTACACCTTC. Translated: CASSFAGDYGYTF.

At least ten counts were recorded for this clonotype. This rearrangement joins TRBV28 to TRBJ1-5; tentative D call: TRBD1 (5 bases). The CDR3 loop spans 16 amino acids. Germline loops: CDR1 MDHEN, CDR2 SYDVKM. The V end was cut by 6 bases, the J end by 6 bases, with 21 bases between. In DNA, the CDR3 is TGTGCCAGCAGCAATAATGAGAGGGGCGGCAGTCAGCCCCAGCATTTT. Protein product: CASSNNERGGSQPQHF.

Turning to this clonotype: Just one base apart from a much larger clone, this may be a read error. This chain uses TRBV23-1 with TRBJ1-5, with D perhaps TRBD1 (5 bases). TRBV23-1 is an open reading frame whose function is uncertain. The CDR3 runs 15 residues. The DNA for the CDR3 is TGCGTCGGGGCGCCAAAGACTGGCAGCAATCAGCCCCAGCATTTT. Amino acids: CVGAPKTGSNQPQHF.

This clonotype was seen ten or more times. The chain couples TRBV9 to TRBJ2-7; tentative D call: TRBD1 (6 bases). The CDR3 is 15 residues long. The V end was cut by 0 bases, the J end by 3 bases, with 13 bases between. Germline CDR1 SGDLS, CDR2 YYNGEE. DNA of the CDR3: TGTGCCAGCAGCGTAGGACAGGAAATGATCTACGAGCAGTACTTC. Protein sequence: CASSVGQEMIYEQYF.

The table lists this clonotype with many counts. This chain uses TRBV9 with TRBJ2-2, with TRBD1 matching over 7 bases. Germline V lookup: CDR1 SGDLS, CDR2 YYNGEE. The J segment lost 4 bases and the V segment lost 4 bases, leaving 10 bases of the junction unmatched. There are 16 residues in the CDR3. CDR3 DNA sequence: TGTGCCAGCAGCCATGACAGGGCTTTGAGCACCGGGGAGCTGTTTTTT. This gives the protein CASSHDRALSTGELFF.

This clonotype was found a few times. The gene calls are TRBV5-5 and TRBJ2-5, with a tentative D call TRBD1 (8 bases). Trimming removed 1 base from V and 6 bases from J, with 19 bases in between. The V gene's germline CDR1 is SGHKS and CDR2 YYEKEE (reference sequence). The CDR3 sequence is 16 residues long. The CDR3 sequence is CASSLRSTGEGKTQYF. Written as DNA, the CDR3 is TGTGCCAGCAGCTTGCGCTCGACAGGGGAGGGAAAGACCCAGTACTTC.

The chain links TRBV29-1 to TRBJ2-7; tentative D call: TRBD1 (5 bases). Looked up from germline, CDR1 is SQVTM and CDR2 is ANQGSEA. Trimming cost V 4 bases and J 3 bases, with 10 bases left between them. The CDR3 is made up of 12 amino acids. The chain's CDR3 is CSVVAQGYEQYF. The CDR3 DNA reads as TGCAGCGTTGTGGCCCAGGGCTACGAGCAGTACTTC.

This clonotype was counted many times. The chain recombines TRBV6-2 or TRBV6-3 with TRBJ2-7, with 9 positions matching TRBD2. CDR1 and CDR2 from the germline V gene are MNHEY and SVGEGT. The CDR3 sequence is 15 residues long. V gave up 1 base and J gave up 6 bases; unmatched junction bases: 7. CDR3 loop: CASSYLLAGLSEQYV. CDR3 sequence (DNA): TGTGCCAGCAGTTACTTGCTAGCGGGATTGTCCGAGCAGTACGTC.

This clonotype was recorded many times. The chain employs TRBV7-9 and TRBJ2-2, with 12 bases matching TRBD2. Germline trimming cut 6 bases from V and 3 bases from J; bases unmatched to any gene: 2. This CDR3 spans 15 amino acids. CDR1 and CDR2 (germline): SEHNR, FQNEAQ (reference sequence). As DNA, the CDR3 is TGTGCCAGCAGGACTAGCGGGAGACACACCGGGGAGCTGTTTTTT. This gives the protein CASRTSGRHTGELFF.

Many counts were recorded for this clonotype. J is TRBJ2-1 and V is TRBV6-5, with 11 bases aligning to TRBD2. Germline CDR1 reads MNHEY; CDR2 reads SVGAGI. The CDR3 is made up of 15 amino acids. Trimming at V came to 8 bases and at J to 5 bases, leaving 8 bases not matched to a gene. In DNA, the CDR3 is TGTGCCAGCCTTAGCGGGAGGGCGAGGAACAATGAGCAGTTCTTC. Translated, it gives CASLSGRARNNEQFF.